This T cell receptor (beta chain) was sequenced for a study of blood T cell repertoires in COVID-19. Study information: The study drew acute and convalescent COVID-19 samples from the United States, Italy and Spain. In each case, the material was cDNA or gDNA derived from T cells, B-cell-depleted T cells, or PBMCs.

Per the original data handling: Using reference gene primer amplification, nucleated cell counts were estimated. TCRdb keeps only in-frame clones here, not all; method: immunoSEQ multiplex PCR. The V and J calls and clone size are taken from that table; D and trimming were inferred from the DNA. This sample has about 120,000 clones; 85% to 90% occur once, and the top ten carry approximately 30%. V lost 8 bases and J lost 4; bases outside the gene matches: 6. CDR3 length: 13 residues. Germline CDR1 and CDR2: MDHEN and SYDVKM. The material sequenced was peripheral blood. V is TRBV28 and J is TRBJ1-2; 8 bases are shared with TRBD1. The TCR was taken from a woman over 75 with acute or convalescent COVID-19. The CDR3 reads CASGQGIGYGYTF. For the CDR3, the DNA is TGTGCCAGCGGACAGGGTATCGGCTATGGCTACACCTTC.